This T cell receptor beta chain is drawn from a study of blood T cell repertoires in COVID-19. Looking at the study overall: Material from acute and convalescent COVID-19 was sourced from the United States, Italy and Spain.

The data were produced by immunoSEQ multiplex PCR, yet TCRdb's version contains in-frame clones alone and is incomplete. In the table there are around 300,000 clones, roughly 92% of which are singletons. V shed 4 bases and J 5 bases; nucleotides not matched to a gene: 3. The CDR3 length is 13 residues. Germline CDR1 and CDR2: GTSNPN and SVGIG (reference sequence). The clonotype was recovered from a woman under 40 with COVID-19, enrolled during active disease. The V and J genes are TRBV30 and TRBJ1-5; 9 bases align to TRBD1. The sample was peripheral blood. Here the CDR3 reads CAWNRGRDQPQHF. The CDR3, as DNA: TGTGCCTGGAACAGGGGGCGCGATCAGCCCCAGCATTTT.